These 26 T cell receptor beta chains were sequenced from one sample in a study of blood T cell repertoires in COVID-19. Measured with immunoSEQ multiplex PCR; TCRdb has only the in-frame clones, and not every one. The sample includes over 200,000 clones, around nine tenths of them seen just once. The material sequenced was peripheral blood. Receptors originate from a woman in her sixties with acute or convalescent COVID-19.

The V and J genes are TRBV19 and TRBJ2-2, with D perhaps TRBD2 (5 bases). Germline values: CDR1 LNHDA, CDR2 SQIVND (reference sequence). The CDR3 loop spans 14 amino acids. Trimming removed 6 bases at V and 6 bases at J, with 14 bases between. CDR3 region: CASRERGFAGELFF. The CDR3 nucleotides are TGTGCCAGTAGAGAGAGAGGGTTCGCCGGGGAGCTGTTTTTT.

The genes are TRBV30 and TRBJ1-6, with TRBD1 as a possible D gene (5 bases). Trimming shortened V by 4 bases and J by 8 bases, and 12 bases separated the two germline ends. This CDR3 comprises 13 residues. CDR1 and CDR2 (germline): GTSNPN, SVGIG (reference sequence). The CDR3: CAWMRGSDSPLHF. The DNA of the CDR3 is TGTGCCTGGATGCGGGGGAGCGATTCACCCCTCCACTTT. The full variable domain, with the rest looked up from reference TRBV30 and TRBJ1-6, is SQTIHQWPATLVQPVGSPLSLECTVEGTSNPNLYWYRQAAGRGLQLLFYSVGIGQISSEVPQNLSASRPQDRQFILSSKKLLLSDSGFYLCAWMRGSDSPLHFGNGTRLTVT.

The chain joins TRBV7-3 to TRBJ2-2; tentatively, D is TRBD1 (5 bases). Germline CDR1 and CDR2: SGHTA and FQGTGA. The CDR3 has 15 residues. Trimming left V 3 bases short and J 8 bases short, with 16 bases between. CDR3 nucleotides: TGTGCCAGCAGCTTCCTCGGGCAGGGAAGGGGGGAGCTGTTTTTT. This sequence encodes CASSFLGQGRGELFF.

The CDR3 DNA is TGTGCCTGGAGTGTAAGGTTATTTGGGACTTTCGCAGATACGCAGTATTTT. Encoded protein: CAWSVRLFGTFADTQYF. This chain uses TRBV30 with TRBJ2-3; D is possibly TRBD2 (6 bases). Trimming took 0 bases from V and 4 from J, leaving 20 bases between them. Per germline, CDR1 GTSNPN and CDR2 SVGIG (reference sequence). The CDR3 covers 17 residues.

This chain uses TRBV5-4 with TRBJ1-1, with a possible D match to TRBD1 (6 bases). This CDR3 has 15 amino acids. Looked up from germline, CDR1 is SGHNT and CDR2 is YYREEE (reference sequence). Trimming left V 2 bases short and J 4 bases short, with 15 bases between. CDR3 sequence reads: CASSLGQPRSTEAFF. The CDR3 DNA reads TGTGCCAGCAGCTTAGGACAGCCTCGGAGCACTGAAGCTTTCTTT.

In its sample, this clone was seen once. The DNA for the CDR3 is TGTGCCAGCAGCAACACCCCTGACACGAACACTGAAGCTTTCTTT. It is translated as CASSNTPDTNTEAFF. V and J are TRBV7-3 and TRBJ1-1, with no clear D. Germline V gene data show CDR1 as SGHTA and CDR2 as FQGTGA. V gave up 5 bases and J gave up 1 base, with 14 bases separating them. The CDR3 extends over 15 amino acids.

The chain employs TRBV5-4 and TRBJ2-5; 9 bases agree with TRBD1. Trimming at V came to 4 bases and at J to 4 bases, leaving 2 bases not matched to a gene. The CDR3 has 13 residues. The germline CDR1 and CDR2 sequences are SGHNT and YYREEE (reference sequence). In DNA, the CDR3 is TGTGCCAGCAGCCAACAGGGGGCAGAGACCCAGTACTTC. Translated: CASSQQGAETQYF.

The chain carries TRBV7-9 and TRBJ1-2; D remains unclear. V was cut by 1 base and J by 8 bases, with 11 bases left in between. This CDR3 has 13 residues. The germline gives CDR1 SEHNR, CDR2 FQNEAQ (reference sequence). This CDR3 is CASSLEGSGGYTF. In DNA, the CDR3 is TGTGCCAGCAGCTTAGAAGGGAGTGGCGGCTACACCTTC.

The V gene is TRBV19, the J gene TRBJ1-5; no firm D call. Per the germline V gene, CDR1 is LNHDA and CDR2 is SQIVND (reference sequence). This CDR3 has 13 amino acids. With 1 base removed from V and 5 bases from J, the gap between germline ends came to 6 bases. The CDR3 is CASSIAGYQPQHF. DNA of the CDR3: TGTGCCAGTAGTATAGCAGGATATCAGCCCCAGCATTTT.

The chain has TRBV19 and TRBJ1-2; 10 bases fit TRBD1. The junction had 12 bases not matched to a gene; V was cut back by 4 bases and J by 4 bases. This CDR3 has 17 residues. Germline lookup yields CDR1 LNHDA and CDR2 SQIVND (reference sequence). CDR3: CASSTRDRGDSSYGYTF. The DNA for the CDR3 is TGTGCCAGTAGTACCCGGGACAGGGGCGACTCTTCCTATGGCTACACCTTC.

This sequence joins TRBV5-1 and TRBJ1-1; D is ambiguous. The germline CDR1 and CDR2 sequences are SGHRS and YFSETQ. The CDR3 runs to 14 residues. The ends were cut back, 0 bases at V and 2 bases at J, with 8 bases in the middle. As DNA, the CDR3 is TGCGCCAGCAGCTTGGGGCAGGCCAACACTGAAGCTTTCTTT. Translated, it gives CASSLGQANTEAFF. Using reference TRBV5-1 and TRBJ1-1 for the parts outside the CDR3, the full variable domain is KAGVTQTPRYLIKTRGQQVTLSCSPISGHRSVSWYQQTPGQGLQFLFEYFSETQRNKGNFPGRFSGRQFSNSRSEMNVSTLELGDSALYLCASSLGQANTEAFFGQGTRLTVV.

There are a few counts of this clone. V gene TRBV3-1 (or the pseudogene TRBV3-2) combines with J gene TRBJ2-2, with D perhaps TRBD2 (7 bases). Trimming shortened V by 4 bases and J by 7 bases, and 25 bases separated the two germline ends. Germline-derived CDR1 and CDR2 are LGHDT and YNNKEL (reference sequence). This CDR3 has 18 residues. The CDR3 DNA is TGTGCCAGCAGCCTCCACGAGGGGGGGGTAGCGTCTATCGGGGAGCTGTTTTTT. Translating gives CASSLHEGGVASIGELFF.

The genes are TRBV6-5 and TRBJ1-5; D not certain. Trimming pared 0 bases from V and 1 base from J, leaving 7 bases between. This CDR3 spans 15 amino acids. In germline, CDR1 is MNHEY, CDR2 SVGAGI. The CDR3 reads CASSYSSQSNQPQHF. In DNA, the CDR3 is TGTGCCAGCAGTTACTCTTCTCAGAGCAATCAGCCCCAGCATTTT.

The rearrangement uses TRBV10-3 and TRBJ1-2; TRBD1 is a possible D gene (5 bases). The V gene lost 2 bases and the J gene lost 0 bases, with 13 bases spanning the gap. CDR1 and CDR2 from the germline V gene are ENHRY and SYGVKD. This CDR3 region has 16 residues. The CDR3 DNA reads as TGTGCCATCAGTGAGGGCCAGGGCACTGCTAACTATGGCTACACCTTC. Its protein is CAISEGQGTANYGYTF.

This chain joins TRBV4-3 and TRBJ2-7; 10 bases line up with TRBD1. The V gene's germline CDR1 is LGHNA and CDR2 YSLEER. The CDR3 covers 16 residues. Germline trimming cut 4 bases from V and 5 bases from J; bases unmatched to any gene: 11. The CDR3 protein is CASSRGARDRGHEQYF. CDR3 nucleotide sequence: TGCGCCAGCAGCCGGGGGGCCCGGGACAGGGGTCACGAGCAGTACTTC.

The chain has TRBV5-1 and TRBJ2-3; TRBD2 matches at 11 bases. J gave up 2 bases and V 0 bases, and 5 bases lay outside the gene matches. This CDR3 contains 17 residues. The germline gives CDR1 SGHRS, CDR2 YFSETQ. This CDR3 reads CASSLVLAGGPTDTQYF. DNA for the CDR3: TGCGCCAGCAGCTTGGTCCTAGCGGGAGGCCCCACAGATACGCAGTATTTT.

This rearrangement joins TRBV6-2 or TRBV6-3 to TRBJ2-1; 11 positions agree with TRBD2. The germline V gene encodes CDR1 MNHEY and CDR2 SVGEGT. V trimming: 4 bases; J trimming: 4 bases; junction bases outside the gene matches: 6. This CDR3 is built from 16 residues. For the CDR3, the DNA is TGTGCCAGCAGTTCTAAAACTAGCGGGAGTTACAATGAGCAGTTCTTC. Translation gives CASSSKTSGSYNEQFF.

The chain uses TRBV11-3 and TRBJ2-1; 9 bases are a match to TRBD2. The CDR3 extends over 16 amino acids. V shed 0 bases, J shed 7 bases, and the junction held 7 bases outside the gene matches. Germline values: CDR1 SGHNT, CDR2 YENEEA. For the CDR3, the DNA is TGTGCCAGCAGCTTAGAGGTTGCGGGAGGGAGGAATGAGCAGTTCTTC. It is translated as CASSLEVAGGRNEQFF.

A single count supports this clone. DNA of the CDR3: TGTGCCAGCAGCTACGATCAGGGGGCTGGGGGCAATGAGCAGTTCTTC. It is translated as CASSYDQGAGGNEQFF. This chain joins TRBV7-6 and TRBJ2-1; 8 bases agree with TRBD1. V lost 4 bases, J lost 6 bases, and 11 bases stayed unmatched. Looked up from germline, CDR1 is SGHVS and CDR2 is FNYEAQ. The CDR3 spans 16 residues.

This clone showed up many times. The gene calls are TRBV28 and TRBJ1-5; TRBD1 matches at 9 bases. The germline gives CDR1 MDHEN, CDR2 SYDVKM. J was trimmed by 4 bases and V by 3 bases; bases with no gene match: 4. This CDR3 is 15 amino acids long. The CDR3 loop reads CASSFRGTGNQPQHF. In DNA, the CDR3 is TGTGCCAGCAGTTTCCGAGGGACAGGGAATCAGCCCCAGCATTTT.

The chain recombines TRBV9 with TRBJ1-3; TRBD1 is a possible D gene (6 bases). The CDR3 is 13 residues long. V was clipped by 4 bases and J by 9 bases, with 14 bases between them. Germline V gene lookup returns CDR1 SGDLS and CDR2 YYNGEE. The CDR3 nucleotides are TGTGCCAGCAGCTTTCGGGAGGGGGTCACCATATATTTT. Its protein is CASSFREGVTIYF.

The rearrangement links TRBV3-1 (or the pseudogene TRBV3-2) to TRBJ2-5; 12 positions agree with TRBD1. J was trimmed by 5 bases and V by 3 bases; bases with no gene match: 13. CDR3 length: 18 residues. CDR1 and CDR2 from the germline V gene are LGHDT and YNNKEL (reference sequence). CDR3 in amino acids: CASSHLSGTGGDRETQYF. DNA of the CDR3: TGTGCCAGCAGCCATCTCTCCGGGACAGGGGGCGATCGCGAGACCCAGTACTTC.

V is TRBV3-1 (or the pseudogene TRBV3-2) and J is TRBJ1-3; the D gene is possibly TRBD1 (5 bases). The CDR3 is made up of 15 amino acids. From germline, CDR1 is LGHDT and CDR2 YNNKEL (reference sequence). Trimming pared 0 bases from V and 2 bases from J, leaving 8 bases between. The CDR3 here is CASSQESGTGNTIYF. CDR3 nucleotide sequence: TGTGCCAGCAGCCAAGAGTCAGGGACTGGAAACACCATATATTTT.

The chain carries TRBV7-2 and TRBJ2-1, with a tentative D call TRBD2 (5 bases). This CDR3 contains 14 residues. Per the germline V gene, CDR1 is SGHTA and CDR2 is FQGNSA. The V end was cut by 1 base, the J end by 4 bases, with 8 bases between. In nucleotides, the CDR3 is TGTGCCAGCAGCTTAGGCGGGTTGTACAATGAGCAGTTCTTC. Protein: CASSLGGLYNEQFF.

This chain joins TRBV11-2 and TRBJ1-2, with 8 bases lining up with TRBD1. Germline V lookup: CDR1 SGHAT, CDR2 FQNNGV. Losses at the gene ends were 3 bases for V and 4 bases for J; bases not matched to a gene: 4. The CDR3 sequence is 14 residues long. The CDR3 sequence is CASSLTRGLYGYTF. CDR3 in DNA: TGTGCCAGCAGCTTGACCAGGGGGCTCTATGGCTACACCTTC.

V and J are TRBV5-3 and TRBJ1-2, with TRBD1 identical over 9 bases. TRBV5-3 has ORF status, its function being uncertain. The CDR3 totals 17 residues. Germline trimming cut 3 bases from V and 3 bases from J; bases unmatched to any gene: 12. The CDR3 DNA sequence: TGTGCCAGAAGCTGGGCCTATACAGGGGGCGCGGACTATGGCTACACCTTC. Residues: CARSWAYTGGADYGYTF.